The rows below give T cell receptor beta chains drawn from one sample of a study of T-cell memory formation after mild COVID-19. TCRdb recomputed calls from the 5' RACE reads with MiXCR, one row per CDR3 protein. This table holds fewer than 450,000 distinct CDR3 sequences, 20% to 25% found once. Sequencing input: PBMCs or a T cell subset sorted from them (not recorded which). The origin of the receptors is an adult woman who had mild COVID-19 (a few samples of this study predate the infection). Cell type and time point are not known. Both conserved end residues are part of each CDR3. The order of the fields is CDR3 DNA, CDR3 protein, V gene, D gene, J gene, clone size. A D gene is named only where the DNA matches it firmly. Size is omitted from some rows. Given values are once, few, many or a class for expanded clones.

CDR3nt: TGTGCCAGCAGCCCGGGCAGCGGGGCCCAGCATTTT
CDR3aa: CASSPGSGAQHF
v_gene: TRBV3-1
d_gene: NA
j_gene: TRBJ1-5
abundance: few

CDR3nt: TGCGCCAGCAGTTATACCGGGACACTGAATCAGCCCCAGCATTTT
CDR3aa: CASSYTGTLNQPQHF
v_gene: TRBV4-1
d_gene: NA
j_gene: TRBJ1-5
abundance: few

CDR3nt: TGCAGCGTCGACAGGGGACAGAGCACTGAAGCTTTCTTT
CDR3aa: CSVDRGQSTEAFF
v_gene: TRBV29-1
d_gene: TRBD1
j_gene: TRBJ1-1
abundance: few

CDR3nt: TGTGCCAGCAGAAGGGTAACTAATGAAAAACTGTTTTTT
CDR3aa: CASRRVTNEKLFF
v_gene: TRBV6-6
d_gene: NA
j_gene: TRBJ1-4
abundance: few

CDR3nt: TGCAGTGCTAGAGATCCCAGCGGGAGGACAGATACGCAGTATTTT
CDR3aa: CSARDPSGRTDTQYF
v_gene: TRBV20-1
d_gene: TRBD2
j_gene: TRBJ2-3
abundance: NA

CDR3nt: TGTGCCAGCAGCTTAGCGACAGCGGGAGCCAGCACAGATACGCAGTATTTT
CDR3aa: CASSLATAGASTDTQYF
v_gene: TRBV7-6
d_gene: TRBD2
j_gene: TRBJ2-3
abundance: NA

CDR3nt: TGTGCCAGCAGCCTCATCGGGGGGGGAGGAGAGACCCAGTACTTC
CDR3aa: CASSLIGGGGETQYF
v_gene: TRBV12-3/TRBV12-4
d_gene: TRBD2
j_gene: TRBJ2-5
abundance: few

CDR3nt: TGTGCCAGCAGCGAACTCGGACTAGCGGGAGGAATCTACGAGCAGTACTTC
CDR3aa: CASSELGLAGGIYEQYF
v_gene: TRBV9
d_gene: TRBD2
j_gene: TRBJ2-7
abundance: NA

CDR3nt: TGTGCCAGCAGTTTGCACAGGTACTATGGCTACACCTTC
CDR3aa: CASSLHRYYGYTF
v_gene: TRBV27
d_gene: NA
j_gene: TRBJ1-2
abundance: NA

CDR3nt: TGCGCCAGCAGCTTCCAGGTGAGCTCCTACAATGAGCAGTTCTTC
CDR3aa: CASSFQVSSYNEQFF
v_gene: TRBV5-1
d_gene: NA
j_gene: TRBJ2-1
abundance: many

CDR3nt: TGTGCCACTACGGACAGGGGAGTAAGAGAGACCCAGTACTTC
CDR3aa: CATTDRGVRETQYF
v_gene: TRBV3-1
d_gene: TRBD1
j_gene: TRBJ2-5
abundance: NA

CDR3nt: TGTGCCAGCAGCTCTGGGGGACTCCGAAACCTCAATGAGCAGTTCTTC
CDR3aa: CASSSGGLRNLNEQFF
v_gene: TRBV28
d_gene: NA
j_gene: TRBJ2-1
abundance: few

CDR3nt: TGCAGTGCCACCTTTGGGGGGAACTCCTACGAGCAGTACTTC
CDR3aa: CSATFGGNSYEQYF
v_gene: TRBV20-1
d_gene: NA
j_gene: TRBJ2-7
abundance: NA

CDR3nt: TGTGCCAGCAGTTTTGGGGCAGGGTCGCCAGCTGAAGCTTTCTTT
CDR3aa: CASSFGAGSPAEAFF
v_gene: TRBV12-3/TRBV12-4
d_gene: NA
j_gene: TRBJ1-1
abundance: few

CDR3nt: TGCAGTGCTAGTTTGTGGCAGGGGGACACTGAAGCTTTCTTT
CDR3aa: CSASLWQGDTEAFF
v_gene: TRBV20-1
d_gene: TRBD1
j_gene: TRBJ1-1
abundance: few

CDR3nt: TGCGCCAGCAGCCAAGATAGCTATTCCTACGAGCAGTACTTC
CDR3aa: CASSQDSYSYEQYF
v_gene: TRBV4-3
d_gene: NA
j_gene: TRBJ2-7
abundance: NA

CDR3nt: TGTGCCAGCAGTCGACCGGGACAGGGGGAACCAGCAGCTTTCTTT
CDR3aa: CASSRPGQGEPAAFF
v_gene: TRBV6-5
d_gene: TRBD1
j_gene: TRBJ1-1
abundance: few

CDR3nt: TGTGCCAGCAGCGTAGCGACAGGGGCATACAATGAGCAGTTCTTC
CDR3aa: CASSVATGAYNEQFF
v_gene: TRBV7-6
d_gene: TRBD1
j_gene: TRBJ2-1
abundance: NA

CDR3nt: TGTGCCACCAGCGCAGGGCGAGGAGACGGTGAGACCCAGTACTTC
CDR3aa: CATSAGRGDGETQYF
v_gene: TRBV15
d_gene: NA
j_gene: TRBJ2-5
abundance: few